Each of the 3 T cell receptor delta chains below was sequenced from the same sample in a study of gamma delta lymphoproliferative disorders and STAT genes. TCRdb fed the multiplex PCR reads to CATT. The sample has around 3,700 delta-chain clones; more than 1% are singletons. PBMCs from patients and controls supplied the genomic DNA for sequencing. Sequenced sample: blood. The origin of the receptors is a human donor in good health.

There are a few counts of this clone. The protein TCRdb lists belongs to a much larger clone and differs from this DNA's translation at residue 7, which points to a read error; the protein shown is made from the DNA. J is TRDJ1 and V is TRDV2, with a possible D match to TRDD3 (5 bases). Germline assignment: CDR1 GEAIGNYY and CDR2 EKD. The length of the CDR3 is 15 residues. V was clipped by 3 bases and J by 5 bases, with 18 bases between them. CDR3 coding DNA: TGTGCCTGTGACTCCTGGGAGACCCCGGGGGATAAACTCATCTTT. Residues: CACDSWETPGDKLIF.

This clone counts as large. Other DNA sequences in this sample translate to the same CDR3. The chain employs TRDV2 and TRDJ1; TRDD2 or TRDD3 may be the D gene (5 bases each). CDR3 length equals 19 residues. Germline lookup yields CDR1 GEAIGNYY and CDR2 EKD. The germline V and J ends were trimmed by 2 bases and 3 bases, with 27 bases remaining between them. This CDR3 reads CACDNLLSTDDRGSDKLIF. The CDR3 nucleotides read TGTGCCTGTGACAACCTCCTATCCACTGACGACAGGGGGTCCGATAAACTCATCTTT.

This clone was observed a few times. It is likely a read error: a sequence one base away is far more abundant. The sample has other DNA sequences that encode this CDR3 too. The gene calls are TRDV2 and TRDJ1, with D possibly being TRDD2 (8 bases). The CDR3 runs 22 residues. Germline-derived CDR1 and CDR2 are GEAIGNYY and EKD. V dropped 1 base and J dropped 3 bases, with 35 bases sitting between them. The CDR3, as DNA: TGTGCCTGTGACACTATTACTTCCTACGTTTTGGGGGACCCCACTAACGCCGATAAACTCATCTTT. Translation gives CACDTITSYVLGDPTNADKLIF.